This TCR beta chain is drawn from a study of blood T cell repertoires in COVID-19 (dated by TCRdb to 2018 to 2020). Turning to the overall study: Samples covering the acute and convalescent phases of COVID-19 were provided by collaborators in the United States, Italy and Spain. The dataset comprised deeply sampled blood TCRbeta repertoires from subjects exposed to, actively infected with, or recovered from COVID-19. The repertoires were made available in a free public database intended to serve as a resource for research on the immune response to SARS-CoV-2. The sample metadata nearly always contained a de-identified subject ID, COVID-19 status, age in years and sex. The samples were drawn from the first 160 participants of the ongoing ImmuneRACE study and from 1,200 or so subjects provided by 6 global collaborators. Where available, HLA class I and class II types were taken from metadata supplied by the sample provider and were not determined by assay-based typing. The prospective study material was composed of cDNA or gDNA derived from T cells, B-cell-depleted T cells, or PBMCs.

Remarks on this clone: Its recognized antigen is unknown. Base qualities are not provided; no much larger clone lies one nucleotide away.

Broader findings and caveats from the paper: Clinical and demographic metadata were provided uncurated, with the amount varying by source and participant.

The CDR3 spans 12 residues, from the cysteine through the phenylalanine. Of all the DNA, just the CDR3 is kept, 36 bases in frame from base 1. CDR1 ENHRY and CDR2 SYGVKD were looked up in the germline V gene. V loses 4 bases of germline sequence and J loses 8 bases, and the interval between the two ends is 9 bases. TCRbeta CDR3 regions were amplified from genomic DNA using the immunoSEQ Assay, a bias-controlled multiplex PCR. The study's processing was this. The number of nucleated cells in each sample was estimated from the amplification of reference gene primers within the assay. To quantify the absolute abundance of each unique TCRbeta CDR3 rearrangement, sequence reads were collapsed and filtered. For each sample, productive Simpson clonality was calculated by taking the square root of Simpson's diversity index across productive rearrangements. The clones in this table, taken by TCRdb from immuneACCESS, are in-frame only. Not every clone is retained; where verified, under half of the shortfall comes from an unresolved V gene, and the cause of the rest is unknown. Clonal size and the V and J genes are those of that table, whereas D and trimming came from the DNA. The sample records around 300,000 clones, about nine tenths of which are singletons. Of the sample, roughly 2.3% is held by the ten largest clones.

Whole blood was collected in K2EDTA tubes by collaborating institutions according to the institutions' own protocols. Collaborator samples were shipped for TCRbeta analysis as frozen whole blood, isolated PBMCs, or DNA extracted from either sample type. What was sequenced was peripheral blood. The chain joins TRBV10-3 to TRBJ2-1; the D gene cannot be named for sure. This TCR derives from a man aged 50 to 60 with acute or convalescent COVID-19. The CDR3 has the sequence CAISARGDEQFF. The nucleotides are TGTGCCATCAGTGCTAGAGGTGATGAGCAGTTCTTC.